The T cell receptor (beta chain) under discussion was sequenced for a study of blood T cell repertoires in COVID-19. Clones were read by immunoSEQ multiplex PCR, and TCRdb kept only the in-frame ones, dropping some. This sample has 300,000 to 400,000 clones, with roughly 89% found just once. Only one count was recorded for this clone. This TCR came from a man aged 25 to 45 with COVID-19, enrolled during active disease. Material for sequencing was peripheral blood.

The CDR3 loop reads CASSLTGGGQGEQFF. For the CDR3, the DNA is TGCGCCAGCAGCTTGACTGGCGGGGGGCAGGGGGAGCAGTTCTTC. The J gene is TRBJ2-1, the V gene TRBV5-1, with 8 bases fitting TRBD2. The junction had 10 bases not matched to a gene; V was cut back by 1 base and J by 10 bases. The CDR3 loop spans 15 amino acids. Per germline, CDR1 SGHRS and CDR2 YFSETQ.